This record covers a single T cell receptor beta chain. Its target is unknown. The PCR had 60 Vbeta and 13 Jbeta primers. Libraries were prepared by immunoSEQ multiplex PCR; TCRdb keeps only in-frame clonotypes and omits some of them. Among about 150,000 clones listed, 80% were seen once. V was clipped by 3 bases and J by 4 bases, with 12 bases between them. Looked up from germline, CDR1 is SNHLY and CDR2 is FYNNEI. The CDR3 contains 15 residues. This entry is derived from a study of cytomegalovirus exposure and HLA in healthy donors. Notes on the study in general: TRBV6-2, TRBV6-3 and some other V segments were unresolvable in 87-base-pair reads. Trimming of TCR beta V- and J-genes showed a link, identified in a later analysis, to a missense DCLRE1C variant.

The clonotype originates from a man younger than 40 in good health and CMV-seropositive. The V gene is TRBV2, the J gene TRBJ1-4; D unclear. Sequenced: PBMCs. In DNA, the CDR3 is TGTGCCAGCAGTGATAGGCGCGGGATTAATGAAAAACTGTTTTTT. It codes for CASSDRRGINEKLFF.